The 8 T cell receptor beta chains presented below share a single source sample, sequenced in a study of beta chain features in type 1 diabetes. The whole isolated RNA underwent reverse transcription, so sequencing captured expressed TCRB transcripts. Data came from immunoSEQ multiplex PCR; TCRdb stores just in-frame clones and leaves some out. The sample has 130,000 to 150,000 clones; under 60% are singletons. The sample comprised Tregs from blood. All receptors derive from a man between 18 and 29 years old in good health.

This clone was observed a handful of times. The genes are TRBV10-3 and TRBJ1-2; 8 nucleotides agree with TRBD1. The CDR3 totals 13 residues. Unmatched junction bases numbered 8, after V lost 6 bases and J lost 8 bases. Germline V gene data show CDR1 as ENHRY and CDR2 as SYGVKD. The CDR3 here is CAIRGQGGSGYTF. CDR3 nucleotides: TGTGCCATCAGAGGACAGGGCGGGTCGGGCTACACCTTC.

The chain combines TRBV11-2 with TRBJ2-1; tentatively, D is TRBD2 (5 bases). Germline V gene lookup returns CDR1 SGHAT and CDR2 FQNNGV. The V end lost 1 base, the J end lost 7 bases, and 8 bases lay between the germline ends. The CDR3 is made up of 13 amino acids. CDR3 DNA: TGTGCCAGCAGCTTAGTACTAGGGAATGAGCAGTTCTTC. The encoded protein is CASSLVLGNEQFF.

The CDR3 spells CASSLTGGYNEKLFF. The CDR3 region has the DNA TGTGCCAGCAGCCTGACAGGGGGATATAATGAAAAACTGTTTTTT. The genes are TRBV5-6 and TRBJ1-4, with 9 bases aligning to TRBD1. Germline-derived CDR1 and CDR2 are SGHDT and YYEEEE. This CDR3 has 15 amino acids. The V and J ends lost 4 bases and 4 bases, in that order; junction bases with no gene match: 5.

Written as DNA, the CDR3 is TGTGCCAGCAGCTTAAGCGGGACTCCGGCCCCCAACTGGGAGCAGTACTTC. This sequence encodes CASSLSGTPAPNWEQYF. The chain recombines TRBV7-8 with TRBJ2-7; 7 bases line up with TRBD2. The CDR3 has 17 amino acids. V shed 2 bases, J shed 7 bases, and the junction held 17 bases outside the gene matches. Per the germline V gene, CDR1 is SGHVS and CDR2 is FQNEAQ.

The genes are TRBV7-9 and TRBJ1-1; D remains unclear. V was shortened by 1 base and J by 2 bases, with 8 bases between the two germline ends. CDR1 SEHNR and CDR2 FQNEAQ come from the germline V gene (reference sequence). This CDR3 contains 14 residues. The CDR3 region is CASSLDVRNTEAFF. In DNA form, the CDR3 reads TGTGCCAGCAGCTTAGACGTGAGAAACACTGAAGCTTTCTTT.

The chain combines TRBV6-1 with TRBJ2-7, with TRBD1 identical over 9 bases. Germline lookup yields CDR1 MNHNS and CDR2 SASEGT. V dropped 5 bases and J dropped 3; count of bases not matched to a gene: 8. The CDR3 totals 15 residues. CDR3 protein: CASSPTPGQGYEQYF. The CDR3 region has the DNA TGTGCCAGCAGTCCAACTCCGGGACAGGGCTACGAGCAGTACTTC.

This clone was seen ten or more times. The J gene is TRBJ2-3, the V gene TRBV7-3; 14 bases line up with TRBD2. Germline V gene lookup returns CDR1 SGHTA and CDR2 FQGTGA. The CDR3 length is 15 residues. The V gene end was trimmed by 8 bases and the J gene end by 5 bases; junction bases not matched to a gene: 6. The CDR3 protein is CASAKGTSGGDTQYF. CDR3 DNA: TGTGCCAGCGCAAAGGGGACTAGCGGGGGAGATACGCAGTATTTT.

V usage is TRBV30 and J usage is TRBJ2-3; TRBD1 is a possible D gene (6 bases). Per germline, CDR1 GTSNPN and CDR2 SVGIG (reference sequence). The germline V and J ends were trimmed by 4 bases and 8 bases, with 13 bases remaining between them. This CDR3 contains 12 residues. CDR3 nucleotides: TGTGCCTGGACAGGGGAAACGGGTACGCAGTATTTT. This translates into CAWTGETGTQYF.